These T cell receptor beta chains were read from a single sample in a study of graft-versus-host responses after intestinal transplantation. Their target antigens are unknown. TCRdb's copy holds only in-frame clones and misses some; the assay was immunoSEQ multiplex PCR. The table lists 70,000 or so clones, about 87% of them singletons. Here the sequenced sample was unstimulated CD4+ T cells sorted from spleen or lymph node cells, taken before transplant. These TCRs come from a human donor who was the organ donor for an intestinal transplant. Each CDR3 is given with its conserved first and last residue. Each record gives: clone size, J gene, CDR3 length, D gene, V gene, CDR3 protein, CDR3 DNA. The D gene is left open where the match is weak. A clone size is listed for some rows: how often the clone was seen (once, few, many), or a class if it is expanded.

clone_size: .
j_call: TRBJ1-1
cdr3_length: 14
d_call: .
v_call: TRBV5-1
cdr3_aa: CASSHQGANTEAFF
cdr3_nt: TGCGCCAGCAGTCATCAAGGGGCTAACACTGAAGCTTTCTTT

clone_size: .
j_call: TRBJ1-5
cdr3_length: 15
d_call: .
v_call: TRBV10-1
cdr3_aa: CASSESGGYNQPQHF
cdr3_nt: TGCGCCAGCAGTGAGTCGGGGGGTTACAATCAGCCCCAGCATTTT

clone_size: .
j_call: TRBJ2-1
cdr3_length: 15
d_call: .
v_call: TRBV4-3
cdr3_aa: CASSLSLMGGNEQFF
cdr3_nt: TGCGCCAGCAGCCTCAGTTTGATGGGAGGCAATGAGCAGTTCTTC

clone_size: once
j_call: TRBJ2-1
cdr3_length: 17
d_call: TRBD1
v_call: TRBV6-1
cdr3_aa: CASSGTGTGGPVREQFF
cdr3_nt: TGTGCCAGCAGTGGCACCGGGACAGGAGGTCCCGTCAGGGAGCAGTTCTTC

clone_size: .
j_call: TRBJ2-3
cdr3_length: 15
d_call: TRBD2
v_call: TRBV7-3
cdr3_aa: CASSLRGERTDTQYF
cdr3_nt: TGTGCCAGCAGCTTACGGGGGGAACGGACAGATACGCAGTATTTT

clone_size: .
j_call: TRBJ1-2
cdr3_length: 14
d_call: .
v_call: TRBV19
cdr3_aa: CASSIGSRIYGYTF
cdr3_nt: TGTGCCAGTAGTATAGGCTCGAGAATCTATGGCTACACCTTC

clone_size: once
j_call: TRBJ1-5
cdr3_length: 20
d_call: .
v_call: TRBV15
cdr3_aa: CATSRETWGNPDFFNQPQHF
cdr3_nt: TGTGCCACCAGCAGAGAAACCTGGGGTAATCCGGACTTCTTCAATCAGCCCCAGCATTTT

clone_size: .
j_call: TRBJ2-5
cdr3_length: 17
d_call: TRBD2
v_call: TRBV5-4
cdr3_aa: CASSLGTSGGAGETQYF
cdr3_nt: TGTGCCAGCAGCTTGGGGACTAGCGGGGGGGCAGGGGAGACCCAGTACTTC

clone_size: .
j_call: TRBJ2-3
cdr3_length: 12
d_call: .
v_call: TRBV2
cdr3_aa: CASTILEDTQYF
cdr3_nt: TGTGCCAGCACCATACTAGAGGATACGCAGTATTTT

clone_size: .
j_call: TRBJ1-1
cdr3_length: 15
d_call: .
v_call: TRBV6-5
cdr3_aa: CASSYAPTGNTEAFF
cdr3_nt: TGTGCCAGCAGTTACGCCCCGACGGGGAACACTGAAGCTTTCTTT

clone_size: .
j_call: TRBJ1-6
cdr3_length: 12
d_call: .
v_call: TRBV5-1
cdr3_aa: CASSLTNSPLHF
cdr3_nt: TGCGCCAGCAGCTTGACAAATTCACCCCTCCACTTT

clone_size: .
j_call: TRBJ2-6
cdr3_length: 15
d_call: TRBD1
v_call: TRBV6-5
cdr3_aa: CASSSQGAGANVLTF
cdr3_nt: TGTGCCAGCAGTAGTCAGGGGGCAGGGGCCAACGTCCTGACTTTC

clone_size: .
j_call: TRBJ2-2
cdr3_length: 14
d_call: .
v_call: TRBV9
cdr3_aa: CASSPSRPTGELFF
cdr3_nt: TGTGCCAGCAGCCCAAGCAGGCCCACCGGGGAGCTGTTTTTT

clone_size: .
j_call: TRBJ1-2
cdr3_length: 13
d_call: .
v_call: TRBV19
cdr3_aa: CASSIGGTGGYTF
cdr3_nt: TGTGCCAGTAGTATCGGGGGTACCGGGGGCTACACCTTC

clone_size: few
j_call: TRBJ1-2
cdr3_length: 15
d_call: TRBD1
v_call: TRBV18
cdr3_aa: CASSLLDRGGYGYTF
cdr3_nt: TGTGCCAGCTCACTCCTGGACAGGGGCGGGTATGGCTACACCTTC

clone_size: .
j_call: TRBJ1-1
cdr3_length: 14
d_call: TRBD1
v_call: TRBV28
cdr3_aa: CASSLVQGMTEAFF
cdr3_nt: TGTGCCAGCAGTTTAGTACAGGGGATGACTGAAGCTTTCTTT

clone_size: .
j_call: TRBJ1-2
cdr3_length: 12
d_call: .
v_call: TRBV18
cdr3_aa: CASSTGPYGYTF
cdr3_nt: TGTGCCAGCTCCACAGGGCCCTATGGCTACACCTTC

clone_size: few
j_call: TRBJ1-5
cdr3_length: 14
d_call: .
v_call: TRBV6-6
cdr3_aa: CASSYSSPNQPQHF
cdr3_nt: TGTGCCAGCAGTTACTCCAGTCCCAATCAGCCCCAGCATTTT

clone_size: .
j_call: TRBJ1-4
cdr3_length: 16
d_call: TRBD1
v_call: TRBV28
cdr3_aa: CASSLVTGTAAEKLFF
cdr3_nt: TGTGCCAGCAGTTTAGTCACCGGGACAGCGGCTGAAAAACTGTTTTTT

clone_size: .
j_call: TRBJ2-1
cdr3_length: 16
d_call: TRBD1
v_call: TRBV28
cdr3_aa: CASSYPAGQGGNEQFF
cdr3_nt: TGTGCCAGCAGTTATCCCGCGGGACAGGGTGGCAATGAGCAGTTCTTC

clone_size: .
j_call: TRBJ1-3
cdr3_length: 12
d_call: .
v_call: TRBV2
cdr3_aa: CASSPNSDTIYF
cdr3_nt: TGTGCCAGCAGTCCTAATTCGGACACCATATATTTT

clone_size: .
j_call: TRBJ2-1
cdr3_length: 15
d_call: TRBD1
v_call: TRBV27
cdr3_aa: CASSYQQGRVNEQFF
cdr3_nt: TGTGCCAGCAGCTATCAACAGGGGCGCGTCAATGAGCAGTTCTTC

clone_size: .
j_call: TRBJ2-3
cdr3_length: 15
d_call: TRBD2
v_call: TRBV7-2
cdr3_aa: CASSLEAGDTDTQYF
cdr3_nt: TGTGCCAGCAGCTTAGAAGCGGGGGACACAGATACGCAGTATTTT

clone_size: .
j_call: TRBJ2-3
cdr3_length: 13
d_call: .
v_call: TRBV25-1
cdr3_aa: CASSALSTDTQYF
cdr3_nt: TGTGCCAGCAGCGCGCTAAGCACAGATACGCAGTATTTT

clone_size: .
j_call: TRBJ1-5
cdr3_length: 15
d_call: TRBD1
v_call: TRBV2
cdr3_aa: CASSVGQISNQPQHF
cdr3_nt: TGTGCCAGCAGTGTGGGACAGATTAGCAATCAGCCCCAGCATTTT

clone_size: .
j_call: TRBJ1-2
cdr3_length: 13
d_call: .
v_call: TRBV10-3
cdr3_aa: CAISVRESYGYTF
cdr3_nt: TGTGCCATCAGTGTTAGGGAGAGCTATGGCTACACCTTC

clone_size: .
j_call: TRBJ2-5
cdr3_length: 16
d_call: TRBD2
v_call: TRBV28
cdr3_aa: CASSLLGSGVAETQYF
cdr3_nt: TGTGCCAGCAGTTTACTAGGGAGCGGGGTTGCAGAGACCCAGTACTTC

clone_size: .
j_call: TRBJ2-1
cdr3_length: 13
d_call: .
v_call: TRBV5-4
cdr3_aa: CAIQGQNSHEQFF
cdr3_nt: TGTGCCATACAGGGACAAAACTCACATGAGCAGTTCTTC

clone_size: .
j_call: TRBJ2-1
cdr3_length: 15
d_call: TRBD2
v_call: TRBV29-1
cdr3_aa: CSVTKTGGLSNEQFF
cdr3_nt: TGCAGCGTGACCAAAACGGGGGGGCTTTCGAATGAGCAGTTCTTC

clone_size: .
j_call: TRBJ1-5
cdr3_length: 17
d_call: .
v_call: TRBV4-1
cdr3_aa: CASTPVSPKINWQPQHF
cdr3_nt: TGCGCCAGCACCCCTGTTTCTCCGAAAATCAACTGGCAGCCCCAGCATTTT

clone_size: few
j_call: TRBJ1-5
cdr3_length: 15
d_call: .
v_call: TRBV6-6
cdr3_aa: CASREGTGEIGPQHF
cdr3_nt: TGTGCCAGCAGAGAGGGGACGGGAGAGATCGGGCCCCAGCATTTT

clone_size: once
j_call: TRBJ2-3
cdr3_length: 14
d_call: .
v_call: TRBV2
cdr3_aa: CAGRWGSSTDTQYF
cdr3_nt: TGTGCCGGGAGGTGGGGGTCTAGCACAGATACGCAGTATTTT